This passage covers 2 T cell receptor beta chains from one sample sequenced in a study of CD8+ T cells in alopecia areata. cDNA prepared by RNA extraction and subsequent reverse transcription served as the template for sequencing. Data came from immunoSEQ multiplex PCR; TCRdb stores just in-frame clones and leaves some out. The sample carries about 150,000 clones, around 50% recorded once. Sequences were derived from CD8+ T cells sorted from blood, sampled at week 0. These TCRs come from a human donor with alopecia areata.

This sequence joins TRBV29-1 and TRBJ1-1; maybe TRBD1 (6 bases). The V gene lost 6 bases and the J gene lost 8 bases, with 16 bases spanning the gap. CDR1 and CDR2 (germline): SQVTM, ANQGSEA. The CDR3 covers 12 residues. CDR3 in amino acids: CSVVSGTREAFF. Here the CDR3 DNA reads TGCAGCGTCGTTTCCGGGACAAGGGAAGCTTTCTTT.

The chain carries TRBV29-1 and TRBJ2-1; D gene ambiguous. Germline V gene lookup returns CDR1 SQVTM and CDR2 ANQGSEA. V lost 7 bases and J 5 bases, leaving 6 bases between the germline ends. This CDR3 has 10 residues. CDR3: CSGLNNEQFF. CDR3 bases: TGCAGCGGACTCAACAATGAGCAGTTCTTC.